This entry lists 23 T cell receptor beta chains sequenced from one sample in a study of T cells in tumors after PD-1 blockade. TCRdb keeps only in-frame clones here, not all; method: immunoSEQ multiplex PCR. The table lists 3,500 to 4,500 clones, 55% to 80% of them singletons. The source was tumor tissue, collected before anti-PD-1 treatment. The receptors stem from a human donor with basal cell carcinoma.

The chain is built from TRBV4-3 and TRBJ2-4; D not resolved. Germline loops: CDR1 LGHNA, CDR2 YSLEER. The CDR3 has 16 residues. Trimming removed 0 bases at V and 7 bases at J, with 16 bases between. In DNA form, the CDR3 reads TGCGCCAGCAGCCAAGATCTGTCTAATCGGGTTAACATTCAGTACTTC. Its translation: CASSQDLSNRVNIQYF.

The rearrangement joins TRBV7-3 to TRBJ2-2; D might be TRBD2 (6 bases). The CDR3 loop spans 15 amino acids. CDR1 and CDR2 (germline): SGHTA, FQGTGA. V was pared by 3 bases and J by 5 bases, with 13 bases between. CDR3 nucleotide sequence: TGTGCCAGCAGCTTGAACCCCCGGGGGACCGGGGAGCTGTTTTTT. It specifies CASSLNPRGTGELFF.

This rearrangement joins TRBV9 to TRBJ2-3; TRBD2 is a possible D gene (5 bases). V lost 0 bases, J lost 0 bases, and 11 bases lay in between. The CDR3 covers 16 residues. Germline V gene data show CDR1 as SGDLS and CDR2 as YYNGEE. In DNA form, the CDR3 reads TGTGCCAGCAGCGTAGGGATAGCGTCTAGCACAGATACGCAGTATTTT. This translates into CASSVGIASSTDTQYF.

The J gene is TRBJ2-3, the V gene TRBV3-1 (or the pseudogene TRBV3-2); no clear D gene. The CDR3 length is 13 residues. CDR1 and CDR2 (germline): LGHDT, YNNKEL (reference sequence). V gave up 5 bases and J gave up 0 bases, with 6 bases separating them. The CDR3, as DNA: TGTGCCAGCAGCGACACTAGCACAGATACGCAGTATTTT. Amino acid sequence: CASSDTSTDTQYF.

The V call is TRBV3-1 (or the pseudogene TRBV3-2), the J call TRBJ1-3, with TRBD1 identical over 7 bases. V shed 5 bases, J shed 3 bases, and the junction held 4 bases outside the gene matches. Per germline, CDR1 LGHDT and CDR2 YNNKEL (reference sequence). CDR3 length equals 14 residues. The CDR3, as DNA: TGTGCCAGCAGCGAAACAGGGGTTGGAAACACCATATATTTT. It specifies CASSETGVGNTIYF.

The rearrangement links TRBV2 to TRBJ2-1; tentatively, D is TRBD2 (6 bases). Trimming shortened V by 5 bases and J by 9 bases, and 11 bases separated the two germline ends. There are 12 residues in the CDR3. CDR1 and CDR2 (germline): SNHLY, FYNNEI. CDR3 bases: TGTGCCAGCAGTTTGGGACTTCCTGAGCAGTTCTTC. Translation gives CASSLGLPEQFF.

This clone appeared a single time. J is TRBJ1-2 and V is TRBV27; TRBD1 matches 7 bases. Germline lookup yields CDR1 MNHEY and CDR2 SMNVEV (reference sequence). After removal of 6 bases from V and 3 bases from J, the junction contained 4 bases not matched to a gene. The CDR3 runs 13 residues. In DNA form, the CDR3 reads TGTGCCAGCAGCCGACAGGGCTACTATGGCTACACCTTC. Encoded protein: CASSRQGYYGYTF.

The genes are TRBV7-2 and TRBJ2-1; D remains unclear. Between the trimmed V and J ends, which lost 0 bases and 2 bases, there was a span of 8 bases. The CDR3 spans 15 residues. Germline V gives CDR1 SGHTA, CDR2 FQGNSA. The CDR3 DNA follows: TGTGCCAGCAGCTTAGCCGACCCACCCTACAATGAGCAGTTCTTC. It specifies CASSLADPPYNEQFF.

This clone was counted a single time. V is TRBV5-1 and J is TRBJ2-2, with 8 bases matching TRBD1. Germline V gene data show CDR1 as SGHRS and CDR2 as YFSETQ. J lost 1 base, V lost 3 bases, and 5 bases had no gene match. The CDR3 has 16 amino acids. CDR3 sequence: CASSSTTGVNTGELFF. The CDR3 DNA is TGCGCCAGCAGCTCCACGACAGGGGTGAACACCGGGGAGCTGTTTTTT.

This clone was seen more than once but under ten times. The rearrangement joins TRBV4-2 to TRBJ2-2; 10 positions match TRBD1. With V trimmed by 1 base and J by 2 bases, 7 bases remained unmatched. Germline V gene lookup returns CDR1 LGHNA and CDR2 YNFKEQ. CDR3 length: 18 amino acids. The CDR3 DNA follows: TGTGCCAGCAGCCAAGTCCTAGGACAGGGGGAAAACACCGGGGAGCTGTTTTTT. Translating gives CASSQVLGQGENTGELFF.

This clone came up a few times. This chain links TRBV2 with TRBJ1-1, with D tentatively TRBD1 (6 bases). The CDR3 totals 13 residues. CDR1 and CDR2 (germline): SNHLY, FYNNEI. Trimming pared 6 bases from V and 4 bases from J, leaving 12 bases between. The CDR3 DNA reads as TGTGCCAGCAGCTTGGGGGGGCTCACTGAAGCTTTCTTT. Protein sequence: CASSLGGLTEAFF.

This rearrangement joins TRBV9 to TRBJ2-7, with 7 bases that match TRBD1. V trimming: 1 base; J trimming: 3 bases; junction bases outside the gene matches: 1. The V gene's germline CDR1 is SGDLS and CDR2 YYNGEE. This CDR3 region has 13 residues. CDR3 sequence reads: CASSVQGDYEQYF. In DNA form, the CDR3 reads TGTGCCAGCAGCGTACAGGGGGACTACGAGCAGTACTTC.

This chain joins TRBV7-6 and TRBJ1-1; D is perhaps TRBD1 (5 bases). Trimming left V 4 bases short and J 4 bases short, with 10 bases between. The CDR3 spans 13 residues. The V gene's germline CDR1 is SGHVS and CDR2 FNYEAQ. Here the CDR3 DNA reads TGTGCCAGCAGCTCCGCGGGGGGCACTGAAGCTTTCTTT. Amino acid sequence: CASSSAGGTEAFF.

This rearrangement joins TRBV12-3 or TRBV12-4 to TRBJ1-1, with unresolved D. The CDR3 length is 13 residues. Trimming stripped 6 bases from V and 3 bases from J, with 11 bases between. CDR3 in DNA: TGTGCCAGCAGATTCCGCTTAGACACTGAAGCTTTCTTT. This sequence encodes CASRFRLDTEAFF.

This clone was seen once. The chain is built from TRBV7-2 and TRBJ1-5, with 8 bases matching TRBD1. CDR1 is SGHTA and CDR2 is FQGNSA in the germline V gene. This CDR3 is built from 14 residues. V lost 5 bases to trimming and J lost 3 bases; unmatched junction nucleotides: 3. The CDR3 here is CASSVTGANQPQHF. The CDR3 DNA sequence: TGTGCCAGCAGCGTGACAGGGGCCAATCAGCCCCAGCATTTT. The full variable domain, rest sourced from reference TRBV7-2 and TRBJ1-5, is GAGVSQSPSNKVTEKGKDVELRCDPISGHTALYWYRQSLGQGLEFLIYFQGNSAPDKSGLPSDRFSAERTGGSVSTLTIQRTQQEDSAVYLCASSVTGANQPQHFGDGTRLSIL.

Details on this clone: At one of its ends the junction is not consistent with the germline gene, which may arise from a read error. The CDR3 DNA sequence: TGTGCCAGCAGTGAAGTTAACAGGGGAATAGATACGCGGTATTTT. It translates to CASSEVNRGIDTRYF. The gene calls are TRBV25-1 and TRBJ2-3; 7 positions match TRBD1. The CDR3 loop spans 15 amino acids. The germline V gene has CDR1 MGHDK and CDR2 SYGVNS. The full variable domain, rest sourced from reference TRBV25-1 and TRBJ2-3, is EADIYQTPRYLVIGTGKKITLECSQTMGHDKMYWYQQDPGMELHLIHYSYGVNSTEKGDLSSESTVSRIRTEHFPLTLESARPSHTSQYLCASSEVNRGIDTRYFGPGTRLTVL.

By share of the sample, this clone is hyperexpanded. The chain carries TRBV6-6 and TRBJ1-2; maybe TRBD1 (6 bases). Germline lookup yields CDR1 MNHNY and CDR2 SVGAGI (reference sequence). CDR3 length: 15 amino acids. Trimming removed 0 bases at V and 4 bases at J, with 12 bases between. As DNA, the CDR3 is TGTGCCAGCAGTTACTCGACAGGTGTAAGCTATGGCTACACCTTC. Its translation is CASSYSTGVSYGYTF.

The V gene is TRBV27, the J gene TRBJ1-5; D is uncertain. The CDR3 runs to 15 residues. The germline gives CDR1 MNHEY, CDR2 SMNVEV (reference sequence). Trimming stripped 0 bases from V and 7 bases from J, with 13 bases between. The CDR3 sequence: CASSLSMAPQQPQHF. DNA of the CDR3: TGTGCCAGCAGTTTATCGATGGCGCCCCAGCAGCCCCAGCATTTT.

The chain joins TRBV5-1 to TRBJ2-3; 8 nucleotides line up with TRBD2. Trimming took 3 bases from V and 1 from J; bases not matched to a gene: 7. Per the germline V gene, CDR1 is SGHRS and CDR2 is YFSETQ. The CDR3 consists of 16 residues. In DNA form, the CDR3 reads TGCGCCAGCAGCTGGGAGGGGCGGGGGGGCACAGATACGCAGTATTTT. The encoded protein is CASSWEGRGGTDTQYF.

The rearrangement links TRBV24-1 to TRBJ1-2, with D tentatively TRBD1 (6 bases). Germline lookup yields CDR1 KGHDR and CDR2 SFDVKD. The germline V and J ends were trimmed by 3 bases and 4 bases, with 11 bases remaining between them. CDR3 length: 14 residues. DNA for the CDR3: TGTGCCACCAGTGATACCGGGACACCCTATGGCTACACCTTC. Protein sequence: CATSDTGTPYGYTF.

V gene TRBV20-1 combines with J gene TRBJ1-2; tentative D call: TRBD1 (6 bases). This CDR3 has 11 residues. Trimming stripped 3 bases from V and 10 bases from J, with 12 bases between. Looked up from germline, CDR1 is DFQATT and CDR2 is SNEGSKA (reference sequence). The CDR3 coding sequence is TGCAGTGCTAGGGGGGACAATGCCTACACCTTC. Protein: CSARGDNAYTF.

This clone was recorded a few times. The rearrangement links TRBV15 to TRBJ1-5; D unresolved. Germline CDR1 LNHNV, CDR2 YYDKDF (reference sequence). This CDR3 comprises 15 residues. Trimming removed 1 base at V and 0 bases at J, with 7 bases between. The chain's CDR3 is CATSRVGYSNQPQHF. CDR3 bases: TGTGCCACCAGCAGAGTCGGCTATAGCAATCAGCCCCAGCATTTT.

This clone has only a few counts. This chain joins TRBV7-6 and TRBJ1-4, with D hard to call. The CDR3 is made up of 15 amino acids. Germline CDR1 is SGHVS and CDR2 is FNYEAQ. V shed 0 bases and J shed 8 bases, with 13 bases lying between them. CDR3 loop: CASSLAEGEGEKLFF. CDR3 nucleotide sequence: TGTGCCAGCAGCTTAGCAGAGGGTGAAGGCGAAAAACTGTTTTTT.